The present TCR beta chain was sequenced within a study of Ad26.COV2.S vaccination and SARS-CoV-2 variants. Study summary: Ad26.COV2.S, an intramuscular injection, was given once or twice 56 days apart. Findings and caveats of the study: Following vaccination, spike-specific CD8+ and CD4+ T cell responses reportedly exhibited substantial breadth. Recipients given vaccine exceeded placebo recipients in spike-specific TCR breadth.

Described treatment: around 19 received Ad26.COV2.S at low or high dose, single or two shots; about five received placebo; per-sample allocation not given. Following the first vaccine or placebo injection, samples were taken on day 63. Profiled with immunoSEQ multiplex PCR; TCRdb holds only in-frame clones, not every one. The table lists roughly 380,000 clones, around 84% of them singletons. The CDR3 covers 16 residues. After removal of 4 bases from V and 3 bases from J, the junction contained 11 bases not matched to a gene. In germline, CDR1 is LNHDA, CDR2 SQIVND (reference sequence). For this clone: Its specificity is not known.

Here the sequenced sample was peripheral blood, taken in a trial of Ad26.COV2.S vaccine versus placebo. The J gene is TRBJ2-7, the V gene TRBV19; TRBD1 aligns across 8 bases. The TCR comes from a person between 18 and 65 years old who received the Ad26.COV2.S COVID-19 vaccine or a placebo. CDR3 amino acids: CASSTLTGAGGYEQYF. CDR3 DNA sequence: TGTGCCAGTAGTACCCTGACAGGGGCAGGCGGCTACGAGCAGTACTTC.